The 32 T cell receptor beta chains below all came from one sample that was sequenced in a study of T cell clusters in autoimmune cytopenias. One tube held mixed TRB-A and TRB-B primer pools for touch-down PCR. TCRdb reprocessed the multiplex PCR reads and keeps a single row for each CDR3 protein, giving no DNA. Its clone listing holds about 6,400 distinct CDR3 sequences. TRB was amplified from about 250 ng of peripheral blood genomic DNA per sample. The same data also went into a second study, on T cell repertoires in aging, cancer and after chemotherapy.

What was sequenced was peripheral blood. The receptor source for this set is a human donor in good health.

This clonotype is identified as medium-sized (0.01 to 0.1%) from frequency. CDR3 in amino acids: CASNALASTDTQYF. The rearrangement uses TRBV19 and TRBJ2-3. This CDR3 contains 14 residues. Germline V lookup: CDR1 LNHDA, CDR2 SQIVND (reference sequence).

J is TRBJ2-1 and V is TRBV6-5; TCRdb outputs TRBD1, but without DNA this stays unchecked. The germline gives CDR1 MNHEY, CDR2 SVGAGI. This CDR3 is 17 amino acids long. The CDR3 sequence is CASSYSWDTFSYNEQFF.

The V call is TRBV12-3 or TRBV12-4, the J call TRBJ2-5; no DNA is available, so the TRBD1 call from TCRdb remains unchecked. The length of the CDR3 is 16 residues. CDR3 region: CASSWGTGGFQETQYF.

Its frequency marks this clonotype as medium-sized. The chain uses TRBV5-6 and TRBJ2-4; TCRdb's D call, TRBD1, is unchecked because there is no DNA. This CDR3 is 15 amino acids long. Germline CDR1 reads SGHDT; CDR2 reads YYEEEE. CDR3 sequence: CASSFPTGTKNIQYF. Complete variable domain (other parts from reference TRBV5-6 and TRBJ2-4): DAGVTQSPTHLIKTRGQQVTLRCSPKSGHDTVSWYQQALGQGPQFIFQYYEEEERQRGNFPDRFSGHQFPNYSSELNVNALLLGDSALYLCASSFPTGTKNIQYFGAGTRLSVL.

The chain links TRBV7-2 to TRBJ2-1; TCRdb picks TRBD2, but there is no DNA to check that call. There are 16 residues in the CDR3. From germline, CDR1 is SGHTA and CDR2 FQGNSA. The CDR3 loop reads CASSRRTSGGFNEQFF.

The V gene is TRBV30, the J gene TRBJ2-4; the D call of TRBD2 rests on TCRdb alone, since no DNA is present to check it. The CDR3 is made up of 17 amino acids. Germline V CDR1 and CDR2: GTSNPN, SVGIG (reference sequence). CDR3: CAWSDWTKRGGKNIQYF.

The V and J genes are TRBV4-2 and TRBJ1-1; TCRdb selects TRBD1, and the lack of DNA leaves this call unchecked. The CDR3 is 18 residues long. The germline CDR1 and CDR2 sequences are LGHNA and YNFKEQ. CDR3 region: CASSQAGTGGFMNTEAFF.

The rearrangement joins TRBV10-3 to TRBJ2-7. The CDR3 has 13 amino acids. In germline, CDR1 is ENHRY, CDR2 SYGVKD. The CDR3 sequence is CAISGSGRYEQYF.

The chain has TRBV7-2 and TRBJ2-3; absent DNA, TCRdb's TRBD2 call cannot be checked. Germline-derived CDR1 and CDR2 are SGHTA and FQGNSA. This CDR3 spans 19 amino acids. The CDR3 sequence: CASSWGLAGGNANTDTQYF.

This clonotype is deemed medium-sized by its frequency. The chain uses TRBV19 and TRBJ1-2; the TRBD1 assignment by TCRdb is unverifiable without DNA. CDR1 is LNHDA and CDR2 is SQIVND in the germline V gene (reference sequence). This CDR3 has 14 amino acids. CDR3 sequence reads: CASTQWGTGDGYTF.

The chain combines TRBV7-9 with TRBJ2-7; the D gene TCRdb calls, TRBD1, cannot be checked with no DNA. CDR1 and CDR2 (germline): SEHNR, FQNEAQ (reference sequence). CDR3 size: 14 residues. CDR3 sequence reads: CASTPGTGGHEQYF.

V is TRBV4-1 and J is TRBJ2-7. This CDR3 is built from 14 residues. Germline V lookup: CDR1 MGHRA, CDR2 YSYEKL. CDR3 loop: CASSAAAQQYEQYF.

V and J are TRBV20-1 and TRBJ2-3; the TCRdb call, TRBD2, lacks DNA for checking. The CDR3 contains 16 residues. CDR1 is DFQATT, CDR2 SNEGSKA, per germline (reference sequence). The CDR3 protein is CSARGRASTVTDTQYF.

CDR3 sequence: CASSLAEGLYEQYF. V and J are TRBV11-2 and TRBJ2-7; absent DNA, TCRdb's TRBD2 call cannot be checked. Germline V gives CDR1 SGHAT, CDR2 FQNNGV. The CDR3 totals 14 residues. Variable domain in full (rest from reference TRBV11-2 and TRBJ2-7): EAGVAQSPRYKIIEKRQSVAFWCNPISGHATLYWYQQILGQGPKLLIQFQNNGVVDDSQLPKDRFSAERLKGVDSTLKIQPAKLEDSAVYLCASSLAEGLYEQYFGPGTRLTVT.

This clonotype is classed as medium-sized by frequency. The V gene is TRBV5-5, the J gene TRBJ2-1; lacking DNA, the TRBD2 call made by TCRdb goes unchecked. CDR1 is SGHKS, CDR2 YYEKEE, per germline (reference sequence). The CDR3 sequence is 13 residues long. The CDR3 reads CASSLGLAGEQFF.

Frequency places this clonotype as medium-sized. The chain employs TRBV5-4 and TRBJ2-7; TCRdb's D gene call, TRBD1, goes unchecked for lack of DNA. Looked up from germline, CDR1 is SGHNT and CDR2 is YYREEE (reference sequence). This CDR3 region has 15 residues. The CDR3 sequence is CASSGGTASSYEQYF.

The chain recombines TRBV10-1 with TRBJ2-2; TCRdb's D gene call, TRBD2, goes unchecked for lack of DNA. This CDR3 comprises 15 residues. Germline V gene data show CDR1 as WNHNN and CDR2 as SYGVQD (reference sequence). CDR3 loop: CASRASGPNTGELFF.

This clonotype is medium-sized by frequency. The V and J genes are TRBV19 and TRBJ2-2; TCRdb's D call, TRBD2, is unchecked because there is no DNA. This CDR3 has 15 amino acids. Germline V lookup: CDR1 LNHDA, CDR2 SQIVND (reference sequence). The CDR3 reads CASSAYGGDTGELFF. Looking up the rest from reference TRBV19 and TRBJ2-2 gives the full variable domain: DGGITQSPKYLFRKEGQNVTLSCEQNLNHDAMYWYRQDPGQGLRLIYYSQIVNDFQKGDIAEGYSVSREKKESFPLTVTSAQKNPTAFYLCASSAYGGDTGELFFGEGSRLTVL.

The chain employs TRBV19 and TRBJ1-2; the TRBD1 assignment by TCRdb is unverifiable without DNA. The CDR3 is 17 residues long. CDR1 and CDR2 from the germline V gene are LNHDA and SQIVND (reference sequence). The CDR3 sequence is CASSSMAGTGSDYGYTF.

Considering frequency, this clonotype is medium-sized. The chain links TRBV6-6 to TRBJ1-2; absent DNA, TCRdb's TRBD1 call cannot be checked. The CDR3 covers 16 residues. Germline CDR1 is MNHNY and CDR2 is SVGAGI (reference sequence). CDR3 loop: CASSYVAHRGSYGYTF.

This clonotype is medium-sized by frequency. The V call is TRBV30, the J call TRBJ1-6; there is no DNA to check the TCRdb D call of TRBD1. The CDR3 is made up of 14 amino acids. Germline assignment: CDR1 GTSNPN and CDR2 SVGIG (reference sequence). The CDR3 loop reads CAWGGQGGNSPLHF.

According to its frequency, this clonotype is medium-sized (0.01 to 0.1%). This chain links TRBV19 with TRBJ1-6. Germline CDR1 reads LNHDA; CDR2 reads SQIVND (reference sequence). This CDR3 has 15 amino acids. This CDR3 reads CASTGSSSYNSPLHF. The variable domain in full, with the rest retrieved from reference TRBV19 and TRBJ1-6, is DGGITQSPKYLFRKEGQNVTLSCEQNLNHDAMYWYRQDPGQGLRLIYYSQIVNDFQKGDIAEGYSVSREKKESFPLTVTSAQKNPTAFYLCASTGSSSYNSPLHFGNGTRLTVT.

The chain links TRBV5-1 to TRBJ2-2; TCRdb proposes TRBD1, but this gene call is untestable without DNA. Germline CDR1 SGHRS, CDR2 YFSETQ. There are 15 residues in the CDR3. CDR3 in amino acids: CASRRQGATTGELFF.

The chain has TRBV14 and TRBJ1-6; TCRdb calls TRBD1, which cannot be checked without DNA. This CDR3 comprises 15 residues. Germline CDR1 SGHDN, CDR2 FVKESK. The CDR3 protein is CASSKEQVSNSPLHF.

This chain connects TRBV13 to TRBJ1-2. This CDR3 is 14 amino acids long. Germline V gives CDR1 PRHDT, CDR2 FYEKMQ (reference sequence). This chain's CDR3 is CASSLAGGLGGYTF.

The genes are TRBV7-2 and TRBJ1-1. Germline V gene data show CDR1 as SGHTA and CDR2 as FQGNSA. The CDR3 consists of 13 residues. The CDR3 sequence is CASSSHMNTEAFF.

This rearrangement joins TRBV20-1 to TRBJ1-1; TCRdb's D call of TRBD1 is untestable without DNA. The CDR3 consists of 16 residues. CDR1 and CDR2 from the germline V gene are DFQATT and SNEGSKA (reference sequence). CDR3 protein: CSARDPAGGADTEAFF.

The chain's CDR3 is CSARDMLLGQGPGGYTF. This chain links TRBV20-1 with TRBJ1-2; the TCRdb D gene call, TRBD1, has no DNA to confirm it. Per germline, CDR1 DFQATT and CDR2 SNEGSKA (reference sequence). This CDR3 contains 17 residues.

Judged by frequency, this clonotype is medium-sized (0.01 to 0.1%). The CDR3 is CASSPSRPSNTGELFF. The chain combines TRBV18 with TRBJ2-2; TCRdb's D gene call, TRBD2, goes unchecked for lack of DNA. The CDR3 sequence is 16 residues long. CDR1 KGHSH and CDR2 LQKENI come from the germline V gene.

CDR3: CASSHRGGPNEKLFF. V gene TRBV7-9 combines with J gene TRBJ1-4; TCRdb reports TRBD1, a call that lacks DNA to check it against. There are 15 residues in the CDR3. The germline V gene encodes CDR1 SEHNR and CDR2 FQNEAQ (reference sequence).

Measured by frequency, this clonotype is medium-sized. V is TRBV9 and J is TRBJ2-1; TCRdb calls TRBD1, which cannot be checked without DNA. In germline, CDR1 is SGDLS, CDR2 YYNGEE. The CDR3 length is 15 residues. The CDR3 reads CASSFDETPYNEQFF. The full variable domain, its missing parts supplied by reference TRBV9 and TRBJ2-1, is DSGVTQTPKHLITATGQRVTLRCSPRSGDLSVYWYQQSLDQGLQFLIQYYNGEERAKGNILERFSAQQFPDLHSELNLSSLELGDSALYFCASSFDETPYNEQFFGPGTRLTVL.

J is TRBJ2-3 and V is TRBV5-1; the TCRdb call, TRBD2, lacks DNA for checking. Germline CDR1 reads SGHRS; CDR2 reads YFSETQ. CDR3 length: 16 residues. The CDR3 is CASRLGAGDPTDTQYF.